Shown below are 11 T cell receptor beta chains from a single sample sequenced in a study of beta chain features in type 1 diabetes. Every bit of the isolated RNA underwent reverse transcription, so sequencing read expressed TCRB transcripts. Here immunoSEQ multiplex PCR was the method, and the copy in TCRdb shows in-frame clones only, minus some. The sample lists a few hundred thousand clones, roughly 11% occurring once. What was sequenced was naive CD4+ T cells from blood. The origin of the receptors is a woman aged 30 to 39 in good health.

This sequence joins TRBV6-5 and TRBJ1-1, with TRBD1 matching over 7 bases. The CDR3 sequence is 14 residues long. Germline loops: CDR1 MNHEY, CDR2 SVGAGI. V was clipped by 2 bases and J by 3 bases; unmatched bases: 3. The CDR3 DNA sequence: TGTGCCAGCAGTTACAGTACAGGGGACACTGAAGCTTTCTTT. It codes for CASSYSTGDTEAFF.

The V call is TRBV18, the J call TRBJ2-7, with 7 nucleotides matching TRBD2. Germline lookup yields CDR1 KGHSH and CDR2 LQKENI. The CDR3 sequence is 14 residues long. The trim removed 3 bases at V and 2 bases at J, leaving 4 bases unmatched. The CDR3 nucleotides read TGTGCCAGCTCACCGGGAGGGAAGACCTACGAGCAGTACTTC. It yields the protein CASSPGGKTYEQYF.

V and J are TRBV21-1 and TRBJ2-3; the table's D call TRBD2 went unverified against the DNA. TRBV21-1 is noted as a pseudogene. The CDR3 consists of 17 residues. The CDR3 DNA reads as TGTGCCAGCAGCAAGGCGGGGAAGTCCCCCGCCCCAGATACGCAGTATTTT. Translating it yields CASSKAGKSPAPDTQYF.

This clone was counted between two and nine times. This rearrangement joins TRBV9 to TRBJ2-4; 11 bases are a match to TRBD2. Germline trimming cut 4 bases from V and 8 bases from J; bases unmatched to any gene: 5. This CDR3 has 14 residues. Germline CDR1 reads SGDLS; CDR2 reads YYNGEE. CDR3 in amino acids: CASSTSGSRDIQYF. In DNA, the CDR3 is TGTGCCAGCAGCACTAGCGGGAGTAGGGACATTCAGTACTTC.

The chain employs TRBV4-1 and TRBJ1-1; 7 bases fit TRBD1. The CDR3 loop spans 14 amino acids. With V trimmed by 5 bases and J by 7 bases, 10 bases remained unmatched. The germline V gene has CDR1 MGHRA and CDR2 YSYEKL. CDR3 sequence: CASSSRSGGFEAFF. As DNA, the CDR3 is TGCGCCAGCAGCTCGCGATCAGGGGGATTTGAAGCTTTCTTT.

The rearrangement uses TRBV7-3 and TRBJ2-1; 11 positions match TRBD1. Germline lookup yields CDR1 SGHTA and CDR2 FQGTGA. The CDR3 has 14 amino acids. The J segment lost 6 bases and the V segment lost 5 bases, leaving 3 bases of the junction unmatched. In nucleotides, the CDR3 is TGTGCCAGCAGCCCGGGGACAGGGGGCAATGAGCAGTTCTTC. This sequence encodes CASSPGTGGNEQFF.

The V gene is TRBV29-1, the J gene TRBJ1-3; D is perhaps TRBD1 (6 bases). From germline, CDR1 is SQVTM and CDR2 ANQGSEA. Trimming took 2 bases from V and 2 from J, leaving 7 bases between them. The CDR3 has 13 residues. CDR3 region: CSVESGAGNTIYF. The CDR3 nucleotides read TGCAGCGTTGAATCAGGGGCTGGAAACACCATATATTTT.

This clone was seen only a few times. The V call is TRBV11-3, the J call TRBJ2-1; D call uncertain. The CDR3 sequence is 13 residues long. Germline V gene sequence: CDR1 SGHNT, CDR2 YENEEA. Trimming left V 5 bases short and J 8 bases short, with 13 bases between. CDR3 coding DNA: TGTGCCAGCAGCCGGGTGGTTTGGGATGAGCAGTTCTTC. It is translated as CASSRVVWDEQFF.

The CDR3 reads CSVEAGNEKLFF. The CDR3 DNA sequence: TGCAGCGTTGAAGCGGGGAATGAAAAACTGTTTTTT. The chain carries TRBV29-1 and TRBJ1-4; D gene uncertain. Trimming stripped 1 base from V and 5 bases from J, with 5 bases between. CDR1 is SQVTM and CDR2 is ANQGSEA in the germline V gene. The CDR3 has 12 residues.

J is TRBJ2-6 and V is TRBV5-5, with D possibly TRBD1 on 7 matching bases. The V end lost 4 bases, the J end lost 2 bases, and 10 bases lay between the germline ends. Germline V gene data show CDR1 as SGHKS and CDR2 as YYEKEE (reference sequence). The CDR3 is 15 amino acids. CDR3 bases: TGTGCCAGCAGCGGAGGGACAGCTGGGGCCAACGTCCTGACTTTC. Its protein product is CASSGGTAGANVLTF. The entire variable domain, with the rest obtained from reference TRBV5-5 and TRBJ2-6, is as follows: DAGVTQSPTHLIKTRGQQVTLRCSPISGHKSVSWYQQVLGQGPQFIFQYYEKEERGRGNFPDRFSARQFPNYSSELNVNALLLGDSALYLCASSGGTAGANVLTFGAGSRLTVL.

This clone came up a few times. V is TRBV5-4 and J is TRBJ2-1; 10 nucleotides match TRBD2. The V and J ends lost 2 bases and 7 bases, in that order; junction bases with no gene match: 3. The CDR3 contains 14 residues. Germline-derived CDR1 and CDR2 are SGHNT and YYREEE (reference sequence). CDR3 DNA: TGTGCCAGCAGCTTAGCGGGAGGGCCTAATGAGCAGTTCTTC. This encodes CASSLAGGPNEQFF.